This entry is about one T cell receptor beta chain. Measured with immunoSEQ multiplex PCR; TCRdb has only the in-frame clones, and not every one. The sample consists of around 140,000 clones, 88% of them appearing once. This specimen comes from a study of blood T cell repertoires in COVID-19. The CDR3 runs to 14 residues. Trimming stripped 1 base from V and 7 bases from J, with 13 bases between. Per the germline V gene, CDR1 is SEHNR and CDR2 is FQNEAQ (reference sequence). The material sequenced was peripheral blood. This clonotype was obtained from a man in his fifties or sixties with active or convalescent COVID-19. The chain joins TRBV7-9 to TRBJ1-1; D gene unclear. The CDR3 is CASSLVALSSEAFF. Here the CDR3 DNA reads TGTGCCAGCAGCTTAGTAGCCCTATCCAGTGAAGCTTTCTTT.